The following is a T cell receptor (beta chain) sequence with its context. What it binds is unknown. The sample's time point: week 11, during vaccination. Alongside topical imiquimod, each dose of vaccine comprised 300 ug of mutant IDH1 20-mer peptide. The study enrolled donors with new WHO grade 3 or 4 IDH1-mutant, ATRX-lost astrocytomas. The data derive from a study of a mutant IDH1 vaccine in newly diagnosed glioma. At the level of the study: Vaccine dosing followed radiotherapy by 4-6 weeks, or accompanied temozolomide cycles. Treated patients had a mean age of approximately 40 years and a sex split that was roughly 60% male and 37.5% female. Broader study findings: Vaccination elicited immune responses in 80% to 95% of patients.

This CDR3 comprises 15 residues. CDR1 MNHEY and CDR2 SVGAGI come from the germline V gene. Trimming pared 4 bases from V and 1 base from J, leaving 11 bases between. TCRdb's table, derived via immunoSEQ multiplex PCR, lists solely in-frame clones and lacks some. The repertoire holds 50,000 or so clones, with about 91% as singletons. This receptor was identified in a man in his fifties with glioma. The rearrangement links TRBV6-5 to TRBJ1-5; no firm D call. Sample: PBMCs, taken from a glioma patient whose treatment included an IDH1 peptide vaccine. The CDR3 spells CASSSFYGSNQPQHF. The CDR3 nucleotides are TGTGCCAGCAGTTCTTTCTACGGGAGCAATCAGCCCCAGCATTTT.